One and the same sample provided the 6 T cell receptor beta chains below, sequenced in a study of monozygotic twins with inflammatory bowel disease. Using the 5' RACE reads, TCRdb records one entry per CDR3 protein without DNA. The record lists about 210,000 distinct CDR3 sequences, of which the ten most abundant hold roughly 8%. Material: blood. The receptors were sampled from a human donor with ulcerative colitis or Crohn's disease, or a healthy co-twin of an affected twin (not recorded which).

This chain uses TRBV7-9 with TRBJ1-5; no DNA is available, so the TRBD1 call from TCRdb remains unchecked. The CDR3 runs to 15 residues. Germline V CDR1 and CDR2: SEHNR, FQNEAQ (reference sequence). The CDR3 loop reads CASSLSTGGNQPQHF.

This chain links TRBV20-1 with TRBJ1-1; TCRdb designates TRBD1, a call that cannot be tested without DNA. CDR1 and CDR2 from the germline V gene are DFQATT and SNEGSKA (reference sequence). CDR3 size: 13 residues. The CDR3 protein is CSARGQLNTEAFF.

The chain carries TRBV2 and TRBJ2-7; the TCRdb call, TRBD1, lacks DNA for checking. The CDR3 spans 13 residues. From germline, CDR1 is SNHLY and CDR2 FYNNEI. The chain's CDR3 is CASQRQGAVEQYF.

J is TRBJ1-1 and V is TRBV9; the D call of TRBD1 rests on TCRdb alone, since no DNA is present to check it. The germline V gene has CDR1 SGDLS and CDR2 YYNGEE. The CDR3 runs to 18 residues. The CDR3 loop is CASSVTPFQQGADTEAFF.

The genes are TRBV6-5 and TRBJ1-1. This CDR3 has 13 residues. Looked up from germline, CDR1 is MNHEY and CDR2 is SVGAGI. The CDR3 loop is CASSYRFGTEAFF.

The rearrangement links TRBV5-1 to TRBJ1-2. CDR3 length: 11 amino acids. Germline CDR1 and CDR2: SGHRS and YFSETQ. This chain's CDR3 is CASRNDYGYTF. Looking up the rest from reference TRBV5-1 and TRBJ1-2 gives the full variable domain: KAGVTQTPRYLIKTRGQQVTLSCSPISGHRSVSWYQQTPGQGLQFLFEYFSETQRNKGNFPGRFSGRQFSNSRSEMNVSTLELGDSALYLCASRNDYGYTFGSGTRLTVV.